A single sample is the source of the 31 T cell receptor beta chains below, sequenced in a study of technical replicates of blood from a few donors. Measured with immunoSEQ multiplex PCR; TCRdb has only the in-frame clones, and not every one. The sample has fewer than 85,000 clones, about 96% seen once; the top ten hold about 0.3%. Sequencing used T cells isolated from PBMCs. The receptors here all came from a human donor in good health.

The rearrangement uses TRBV5-5 and TRBJ2-2, with 8 bases lining up with TRBD1. Germline lookup yields CDR1 SGHKS and CDR2 YYEKEE (reference sequence). V shed 4 bases and J 7 bases; nucleotides not matched to a gene: 9. The CDR3 extends over 15 amino acids. This chain's CDR3 is CASSLRTGSYGELFF. In DNA, the CDR3 is TGTGCCAGCAGCCTTAGGACAGGGTCCTACGGGGAGCTGTTTTTT.

V is TRBV9 and J is TRBJ2-2; TRBD2 matches 13 bases. V was clipped by 2 bases and J by 7 bases; unmatched bases: 5. The CDR3 runs 16 residues. Germline assignment: CDR1 SGDLS and CDR2 YYNGEE. The DNA for the CDR3 is TGTGCCAGCAGCGTTGGACTAGCGGGAGAAGGCGGGGAGCTGTTTTTT. Translation: CASSVGLAGEGGELFF.

This clone was recorded once. V gene TRBV27 combines with J gene TRBJ2-1; 7 nucleotides match TRBD1. Trimming took 5 bases from V and 10 from J; bases not matched to a gene: 8. The germline V gene has CDR1 MNHEY and CDR2 SMNVEV (reference sequence). The CDR3 runs to 13 residues. This chain's CDR3 is CASSRVRDSEQFF. For the CDR3, the DNA is TGTGCCAGCAGTCGAGTCAGGGACAGCGAGCAGTTCTTC.

The chain joins TRBV6-5 to TRBJ1-1; 7 positions agree with TRBD1. The CDR3 extends over 15 amino acids. The germline V gene encodes CDR1 MNHEY and CDR2 SVGAGI. J lost 1 base, V lost 9 bases, and 11 bases had no gene match. CDR3 nucleotide sequence: TGTGCCAGTATCACAGGGGTAAGAGGGAACACTGAAGCTTTCTTT. Translating gives CASITGVRGNTEAFF.

The gene calls are TRBV6-6 and TRBJ2-7; the D gene is possibly TRBD2 (6 bases). Trimming left V 8 bases short and J 0 bases short, with 8 bases between. This CDR3 is built from 12 residues. The germline V gene encodes CDR1 MNHNY and CDR2 SVGAGI (reference sequence). The CDR3 spells CASLGGSYEQYF. CDR3 in DNA: TGTGCCAGCCTCGGGGGCTCCTACGAGCAGTACTTC.

The gene calls are TRBV5-6 and TRBJ1-1; TRBD1 is a possible D gene (5 bases). The CDR3 has 14 residues. V lost 4 bases and J 2 bases, leaving 12 bases between the germline ends. Germline-derived CDR1 and CDR2 are SGHDT and YYEEEE. CDR3 in DNA: TGTGCCAGCAGCCTGACAGTGAGAAACACTGAAGCTTTCTTT. Translation gives CASSLTVRNTEAFF.

The J gene is TRBJ2-3, the V gene TRBV5-1; D perhaps matches TRBD2 (5 bases). Deletions cut 2 bases from V and 0 bases from J, with 10 bases between. The CDR3 totals 15 residues. In germline, CDR1 is SGHRS, CDR2 YFSETQ. CDR3 DNA: TGCGCCAGCAGCTTCGGACTCCCCAGCACAGATACGCAGTATTTT. Protein: CASSFGLPSTDTQYF.

This sequence joins TRBV9 and TRBJ2-7; D is perhaps TRBD2 (5 bases). The CDR3 runs to 16 residues. The germline gives CDR1 SGDLS, CDR2 YYNGEE. V was pared by 4 bases and J by 6 bases, with 23 bases between. The CDR3 nucleotides are TGTGCCAGCAGCACACAGCCGGAGTTAGCGCTCAGCGAGCAGTACTTC. This translates into CASSTQPELALSEQYF.

The chain has TRBV5-1 and TRBJ1-5; D might be TRBD1 (6 bases). Germline V gives CDR1 SGHRS, CDR2 YFSETQ. Trimming removed 2 bases from V and 3 bases from J, with 9 bases in between. The CDR3 runs 14 residues. Here the CDR3 reads CASSFGDINQPQHF. The CDR3 DNA reads TGCGCCAGCAGCTTCGGGGACATCAATCAGCCCCAGCATTTT.

V usage is TRBV19 and J usage is TRBJ2-1; TRBD1 agrees at 8 bases. The length of the CDR3 is 14 residues. Germline assignment: CDR1 LNHDA and CDR2 SQIVND (reference sequence). The V segment lost 1 base and the J segment 8 bases; nucleotides outside the gene matches: 4. For the CDR3, the DNA is TGTGCCAGTAGTATAGCAACAGGGGGGTATGAGCAGTTCTTC. This codes for CASSIATGGYEQFF.

The chain uses TRBV25-1 and TRBJ2-7; 10 bases align to TRBD2. The CDR3 totals 17 residues. Trimming removed 1 base from V and 5 bases from J; junction bases left unmatched: 11. Germline lookup yields CDR1 MGHDK and CDR2 SYGVNS. CDR3 residues: CASSESPAKGLADEQYF. DNA for the CDR3: TGTGCCAGCAGTGAATCGCCAGCTAAAGGACTAGCGGACGAGCAGTACTTC.

This chain uses TRBV7-2 with TRBJ2-7; TRBD1 is a possible D gene (6 bases). This CDR3 spans 17 amino acids. Germline lookup yields CDR1 SGHTA and CDR2 FQGNSA. Deletions cut 0 bases from V and 2 bases from J, with 17 bases between. DNA of the CDR3: TGTGCCAGCAGCTTAGCTGGGACACGCGTTCTTCCCTACGAGCAGTACTTC. This translates into CASSLAGTRVLPYEQYF.

This chain joins TRBV6-6 and TRBJ1-5; D is unclear. This CDR3 is 14 amino acids long. V dropped 4 bases and J dropped 1 base, with 8 bases sitting between them. Germline V gene lookup returns CDR1 MNHNY and CDR2 SVGAGI (reference sequence). DNA for the CDR3: TGTGCCAGCAGTTCCCAACAGAGCAATCAGCCCCAGCATTTT. It codes for CASSSQQSNQPQHF.

The chain links TRBV10-3 to TRBJ2-4, with D possibly matching TRBD1 (5 bases). The CDR3 contains 13 residues. With 8 bases removed from V and 6 bases from J, the gap between germline ends came to 14 bases. Germline CDR1 and CDR2: ENHRY and SYGVKD. In DNA form, the CDR3 reads TGTGCCATCTCCGTCAAGGGGTCAAACATTCAGTACTTC. Its translation is CAISVKGSNIQYF.

The J gene is TRBJ2-1, the V gene TRBV29-1; D might be TRBD1 (7 bases). The CDR3 spans 12 residues. V was shortened by 8 bases and J by 3 bases, with 11 bases between the two germline ends. The germline V gene has CDR1 SQVTM and CDR2 ANQGSEA. CDR3 amino acids: CSRRDSYNEQFF. The CDR3 bases are TGCAGCCGGCGGGACAGCTACAATGAGCAGTTCTTC.

The chain has TRBV11-3 and TRBJ2-1; perhaps TRBD2 as D (6 bases). With 7 bases removed from V and 9 bases from J, the gap between germline ends came to 16 bases. The CDR3 runs 13 residues. Germline lookup yields CDR1 SGHNT and CDR2 YENEEA. CDR3: CASIMGGFGEQFF. CDR3 nucleotide sequence: TGTGCCAGCATCATGGGGGGTTTCGGTGAGCAGTTCTTC.

Details on this clone: This same CDR3 is encoded by further DNA sequences in the sample. The chain joins TRBV6-5 to TRBJ1-1; D remains unclear. The CDR3 spans 11 residues. The V end lost 6 bases, the J end lost 5 bases, and 7 bases lay between the germline ends. The V gene's germline CDR1 is MNHEY and CDR2 SVGAGI. CDR3 sequence (DNA): TGTGCCAGCAGAGGAGGAACTGAAGCTTTCTTT. Its translation: CASRGGTEAFF.

The chain employs TRBV7-9 and TRBJ1-2; 8 nucleotides match TRBD1. The CDR3 runs to 15 residues. The germline CDR1 and CDR2 sequences are SEHNR and FQNEAQ (reference sequence). J was trimmed by 4 bases and V by 5 bases; bases with no gene match: 9. The CDR3 sequence is CASSPPGGKPYGYTF. CDR3 DNA: TGTGCCAGCAGCCCTCCAGGGGGCAAACCCTATGGCTACACCTTC.

The chain couples TRBV10-1 to TRBJ2-3; tentatively, D is TRBD2 (6 bases). Germline V gene data show CDR1 as WNHNN and CDR2 as SYGVQD (reference sequence). The CDR3 covers 15 residues. V lost 8 bases to trimming and J lost 0 bases, with 15 bases between them. CDR3 sequence (DNA): TGCGCCAGCTCCATGGGCGGACTAAGCACAGATACGCAGTATTTT. Translating it yields CASSMGGLSTDTQYF.

This chain joins TRBV30 and TRBJ1-5, with TRBD1 matching over 10 bases. CDR1 and CDR2 (germline): GTSNPN, SVGIG (reference sequence). V gave up 2 bases and J gave up 7 bases; unmatched junction bases: 8. This CDR3 is 15 amino acids long. The CDR3 is CAWSLRQGAWQPQHF. As DNA, the CDR3 is TGTGCCTGGAGTCTTCGACAGGGGGCCTGGCAGCCCCAGCATTTT.

The V gene is TRBV27, the J gene TRBJ2-7, with a tentative D call TRBD2 (6 bases). The CDR3 is 14 residues long. The V and J ends lost 2 bases and 0 bases respectively, with 8 bases between them. Germline V gene data show CDR1 as MNHEY and CDR2 as SMNVEV (reference sequence). CDR3 in DNA: TGTGCCAGCAGTTTAACGGGGGACTCCTACGAGCAGTACTTC. Its translation is CASSLTGDSYEQYF.

This clone was seen once. CDR3 coding DNA: TGTGCCAGCAGTGCTAATCGGGGACAAACTGAAGCTTTCTTT. Protein product: CASSANRGQTEAFF. The chain recombines TRBV6-1 with TRBJ1-1; maybe TRBD1 (6 bases). Per germline, CDR1 MNHNS and CDR2 SASEGT. The CDR3 is made up of 14 amino acids. The V end was cut by 4 bases, the J end by 5 bases, with 14 bases between.

For this clone: Germline is not matched at one junction end, which may reflect a read error. This rearrangement joins TRBV7-3 to TRBJ2-7; D unresolved. The CDR3 is 13 amino acids. Germline-derived CDR1 and CDR2 are SGHTA and FQGTGA. CDR3 DNA sequence: TGTGCCAGCAGCTTAAACATCGCCGATTCGTTGGTCTTC. This gives the protein CASSLNIADSLVF.

Comment on this clone: In the same sample, other DNA sequences code for this CDR3. The chain employs TRBV30 and TRBJ1-1; D not certain. This CDR3 spans 12 amino acids. V gave up 5 bases and J gave up 2 bases, with 9 bases separating them. CDR1 is GTSNPN, CDR2 SVGIG, per germline (reference sequence). The CDR3: CAWAHSNTEAFF. The CDR3 DNA sequence: TGTGCCTGGGCTCACAGTAACACTGAAGCTTTCTTT.

The rearrangement uses TRBV5-5 and TRBJ1-1; tentative D call: TRBD1 (6 bases). Trimming cost V 4 bases and J 3 bases, with 7 bases left between them. This CDR3 region has 12 residues. Germline CDR1 SGHKS, CDR2 YYEKEE (reference sequence). Written as DNA, the CDR3 is TGTGCCAGCAGCGGACAGCACACTGAAGCTTTCTTT. This codes for CASSGQHTEAFF.

V and J are TRBV25-1 and TRBJ2-3; possibly TRBD1 for D (5 bases). Trimming pared 6 bases from V and 2 bases from J, leaving 9 bases between. Germline loops: CDR1 MGHDK, CDR2 SYGVNS. The CDR3 extends over 13 amino acids. The CDR3 loop reads CASSAGYTDTQYF. Written as DNA, the CDR3 is TGTGCCAGCAGCGCAGGGTACACAGATACGCAGTATTTT.

The genes are TRBV6-5 and TRBJ2-5; tentatively, D is TRBD2 (6 bases). Germline CDR1 reads MNHEY; CDR2 reads SVGAGI. The V gene lost 0 bases and the J gene lost 5 bases, with 13 bases spanning the gap. This CDR3 spans 15 amino acids. The CDR3 sequence is CASSYSTPREETQYF. In nucleotides, the CDR3 is TGTGCCAGCAGTTACTCAACCCCCCGGGAGGAGACCCAGTACTTC.

The chain is built from TRBV19 and TRBJ2-7; 7 bases are shared with TRBD2. Trimming took 1 base from V and 4 from J; bases not matched to a gene: 1. The germline V gene has CDR1 LNHDA and CDR2 SQIVND (reference sequence). CDR3 length: 13 amino acids. As DNA, the CDR3 is TGTGCCAGTAGTATAGGGACTAGGTACGAGCAGTACTTC. Its protein is CASSIGTRYEQYF.

This clone occurred a few times. The J gene is TRBJ1-2, the V gene TRBV6-6; 7 bases are shared with TRBD1. Trimming took 5 bases from V and 4 from J; bases not matched to a gene: 7. The CDR3 sequence is 14 residues long. The germline CDR1 and CDR2 sequences are MNHNY and SVGAGI (reference sequence). Here the CDR3 DNA reads TGTGCCAGCAGTATACGAGGGGGCAGCTATGGCTACACCTTC. As protein: CASSIRGGSYGYTF.

The chain links TRBV18 to TRBJ2-7; no definite D call. Trimming removed 6 bases at V and 3 bases at J, with 9 bases between. Looked up from germline, CDR1 is KGHSH and CDR2 is LQKENI. CDR3 length equals 12 residues. CDR3 in amino acids: CASSYTDYEQYF. The CDR3 DNA reads TGTGCCAGCTCGTACACAGACTACGAGCAGTACTTC.

V gene TRBV7-3 combines with J gene TRBJ2-3, with 7 nucleotides matching TRBD2. V shed 1 base and J 5 bases; nucleotides not matched to a gene: 6. Germline-derived CDR1 and CDR2 are SGHTA and FQGTGA. The CDR3 spans 15 residues. This chain's CDR3 is CASSLIAGVGDTQYF. Written as DNA, the CDR3 is TGTGCCAGCAGCTTAATAGCGGGTGTGGGAGATACGCAGTATTTT.